This T cell receptor (beta chain) emerged from a study of cytomegalovirus exposure and HLA in healthy donors. The CDR3 consists of 13 residues. V dropped 0 bases and J dropped 4 bases, with 6 bases sitting between them. Per germline, CDR1 SGHVS and CDR2 FQNEAQ. A multiplex PCR was run with 60 Vbeta primers and 13 Jbeta primers. The repertoire was sequenced with immunoSEQ multiplex PCR; TCRdb's copy has only in-frame clones and lacks some. The sample lists tens of thousands of clones, roughly 76% occurring once. Study-wide points: TCR sequences were mostly rare, though some public TCRs occurred in many donors. Analysis performed later found more than 15,000 TCR beta sequences associated with HLA alleles at 0.05 false discovery rate. With DRB1 most and HLA-C fewest, TCR association rates differed between HLA loci in a later analysis. A further, later analysis showed that HLA-associated TCR beta chains (compared with equally common others) were more clonally expanded.

In regard to this clone: What it recognizes is unknown.

Sequenced material: PBMCs. This clonotype was sampled from a man aged 18 to 30 in good health and CMV-seronegative. The chain is built from TRBV7-8 and TRBJ2-5; D unresolved. This chain's CDR3 is CASSLAQLETQYF. In DNA form, the CDR3 reads TGTGCCAGCAGCTTAGCACAGCTAGAGACCCAGTACTTC.